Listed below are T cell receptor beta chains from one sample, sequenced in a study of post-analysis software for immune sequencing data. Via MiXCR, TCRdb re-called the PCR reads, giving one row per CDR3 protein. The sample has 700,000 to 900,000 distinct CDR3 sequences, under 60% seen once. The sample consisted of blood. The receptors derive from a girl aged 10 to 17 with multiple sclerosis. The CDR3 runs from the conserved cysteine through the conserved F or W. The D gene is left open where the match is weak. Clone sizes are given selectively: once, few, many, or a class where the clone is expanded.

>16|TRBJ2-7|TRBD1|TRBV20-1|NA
CSARERDSNLLGEQYF
TGCAGTGCTAGAGAGAGGGACAGCAACCTTCTCGGCGAGCAGTACTTC
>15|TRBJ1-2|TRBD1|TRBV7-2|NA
CASSPGDRTNYGYTF
TGTGCCAGCAGCCCCGGGGACAGGACCAACTATGGCTACACCTTC
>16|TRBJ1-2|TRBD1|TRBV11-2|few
CASSYTRGQGDYGYTF
TGTGCCAGCAGTTATACCCGAGGACAGGGGGACTATGGCTACACCTTC
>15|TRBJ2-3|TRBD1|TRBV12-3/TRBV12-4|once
CASSSGTVSRDTQYF
TGTGCCAGCAGTTCCGGGACAGTGAGCAGAGATACGCAGTATTTT
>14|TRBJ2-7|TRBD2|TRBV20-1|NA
CSARELAGLYEQYF
TGCAGTGCTAGAGAGCTAGCGGGACTCTACGAGCAGTACTTC
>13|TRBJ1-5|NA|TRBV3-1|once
CASSQGRIQPQHF
TGTGCCAGCAGCCAAGGAAGAATCCAGCCCCAGCATTTT
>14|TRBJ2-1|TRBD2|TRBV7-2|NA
CASSPGLVTNEQFF
TGTGCCAGCAGCCCGGGACTAGTGACCAATGAGCAGTTCTTC
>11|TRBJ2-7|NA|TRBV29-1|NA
CSVDTTYEQYF
TGCAGCGTTGATACGACCTACGAGCAGTACTTC
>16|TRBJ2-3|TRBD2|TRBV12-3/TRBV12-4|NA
CASSRGISGRADTQYF
TGTGCCAGCAGCCGGGGCATAAGCGGGAGGGCAGATACGCAGTATTTT
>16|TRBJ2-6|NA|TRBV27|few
CASSLLRGSGANVLTF
TGTGCCAGCAGTTTATTAAGGGGTTCTGGGGCCAACGTCCTGACTTTC
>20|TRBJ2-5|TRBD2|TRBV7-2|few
CASSLAARTSGTFMAETQYF
TGTGCCAGCAGCTTAGCGGCTCGTACTAGCGGGACTTTTATGGCTGAGACCCAGTACTTC
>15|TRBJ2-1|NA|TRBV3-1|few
CASSQDSAPYNEQFF
TGTGCCAGCAGCCAAGATTCGGCCCCGTACAATGAGCAGTTCTTC
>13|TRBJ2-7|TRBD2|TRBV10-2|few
CASSFAGVWEQYF
TGCGCCAGCAGTTTTGCGGGAGTTTGGGAGCAGTACTTC
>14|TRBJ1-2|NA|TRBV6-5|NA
CASSYSSQGYGYTF
TGTGCCAGCAGTTACTCGAGCCAGGGGTATGGCTACACCTTC
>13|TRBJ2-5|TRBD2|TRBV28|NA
CASNLLAGETQYF
TGTGCCAGCAACCTACTAGCGGGGGAAACCCAGTACTTC
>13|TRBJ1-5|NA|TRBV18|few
CASSPEVTQPQHF
TGTGCCAGCTCACCCGAGGTGACTCAGCCCCAGCATTTT
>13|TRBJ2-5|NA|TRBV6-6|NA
CASSYSMEGSWYF
TGTGCCAGCAGTTACTCGATGGAGGGCTCCTGGTACTTC
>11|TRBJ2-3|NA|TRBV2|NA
CASGDADTQYF
TGTGCCAGCGGGGACGCTGATACGCAGTATTTT